This is a list of T cell receptor beta chains from one sample in a study of OX40 agonist ivuxolimab in advanced cancers. Sequenced by immunoSEQ multiplex PCR; TCRdb stores in-frame clones only, minus some. The data hold around 94,000 clones, with about 90% observed a single time. The sample consisted of CD4+ or CD8+ T cells sorted from blood, taken in a trial of the OX40 agonist ivuxolimab. The receptors come from an adult with an advanced solid tumor such as melanoma, head and neck, liver or kidney cancer. The CDR3 runs from the conserved cysteine through the conserved F or W. The D gene is left open where the match is weak. Clone size appears in some rows only: once, few, many, or a class for an expanded clone.

v_call	clone_size	j_call	d_call	cdr3_nt	cdr3_aa
TRBV5-1	once	TRBJ2-3	-	TGCGCCAGCAGAGGGAGGACAGATAGCACAGATACGCAGTATTTT	CASRGRTDSTDTQYF
TRBV10-3	once	TRBJ2-3	-	TGTGCCATCTCCACTAGGCAGGGCAGCACAGATACGCAGTATTTT	CAISTRQGSTDTQYF
TRBV6-1	-	TRBJ2-3	-	TGTGCCAGCAGTGAAGCGCTTGGAGGGGGCACAGATACGCAGTATTTT	CASSEALGGGTDTQYF
TRBV25-1	-	TRBJ1-4	TRBD1	TGTGCCAGCAGTGAAGGGGGACAGGGCGGAGAAAAACTGTTTTTT	CASSEGGQGGEKLFF
TRBV7-2	-	TRBJ2-1	TRBD1	TGTGCCAGCAGACAGGCCGGGACAGGGAACAATGAGCAGTTCTTC	CASRQAGTGNNEQFF
TRBV25-1	-	TRBJ2-3	-	TGTGCCAGCAGTGAATATATCGCAGATACGCAGTATTTT	CASSEYIADTQYF
TRBV28	-	TRBJ2-7	-	TGTGCCAGCAGTAGAGCGAGATACGAGCAGTACTTC	CASSRARYEQYF
TRBV6-6	-	TRBJ1-6	-	TGTGCCAGCAGTCAAAAACAGAGCTCCTATAATTCACCCCTCCACTTT	CASSQKQSSYNSPLHF
TRBV5-4	-	TRBJ1-2	-	TGTGCCAGCAGCTTAGGGCAGGACTATGGCTACACCTTC	CASSLGQDYGYTF
TRBV7-2	-	TRBJ1-2	TRBD1	TGTGCCAGCAGCTTAGAAGGGACAGTCTATGGCTACACCTTC	CASSLEGTVYGYTF
TRBV10-3	-	TRBJ2-3	-	TGTGCCATCCGACCCTCCTCCGCAGATACGCAGTATTTT	CAIRPSSADTQYF
TRBV28	-	TRBJ2-2	TRBD1	TGTGCCAGCAGTTTTCACGACAGGGGGCAGAACACCGGGGAGCTGTTTTTT	CASSFHDRGQNTGELFF
TRBV6-5	-	TRBJ2-5	-	TGTGCCAATGCACCGGGGGCTGGCGGGGGAGAGACCCAGTACTTC	CANAPGAGGGETQYF
TRBV29-1	-	TRBJ1-5	-	TGCAGCGTCGCCAATAGCAATCAGCCCCAGCATTTT	CSVANSNQPQHF
TRBV18	-	TRBJ1-3	-	TGTGCCAGCTCACCGCAAGGGGTAGCCGTATCTGGAAACACCATATATTTT	CASSPQGVAVSGNTIYF
TRBV11-1	-	TRBJ2-7	TRBD2	TGTGCCAGCAGCTTGCGACTAGCGGGAGTTGGGGAGCAGTACTTC	CASSLRLAGVGEQYF
TRBV10-3	-	TRBJ1-6	TRBD1	TGTGCCATCAGTGAGTCGACAGGGGCAAATTCACCCCTCCACTTT	CAISESTGANSPLHF
TRBV9	few	TRBJ2-2	TRBD2	TGTGCCAGCAGCGTCCTTAATGGGGGGGAAGCCGGGGAGCTGTTTTTT	CASSVLNGGEAGELFF